This T cell receptor beta chain came from a study of T cells in Graves' hyperthyroidism and ophthalmopathy (dated 2019 in TCRdb). Regarding the research as a whole: Peripheral blood samples were taken at initial diagnosis, before any treatment was given. The paper reports TCR Vbeta CDR3 sequencing of 135 peripheral blood samples: around 45 ophthalmopathy, about 75 hyperthyroidism and approximately 17 progressor patients. After sampling, hyperthyroidism patients received methimazole starting at 30 mg daily, and ophthalmopathy patients received high-dose intravenous methylprednisolone. Thyroid tissue and blood T-cell repertoires from several Graves' hyperthyroidism patients were also compared in the study. The 75 to 100 discovery patients were randomly split 7:3 into training and test sets. TCR V-J signatures able to tell the groups apart were searched for in a discovery cohort of more than 90 patients, of whom about 40 had Graves' ophthalmopathy and about 60 had stable Graves' hyperthyroidism. Prospective prediction of ophthalmopathy was tested in an independent validation cohort of fewer than 20 hyperthyroidism patients and 17 patients who later progressed to ophthalmopathy. Broader findings and caveats from the paper: In cross-validation, a model built on a 13 V-J signature told ophthalmopathy apart from stable hyperthyroidism with 87.88% sensitivity and around 81% specificity, and in testing the same model reached 80%/75%. During validation, the model predicted progression to ophthalmopathy a median of around six months ahead of onset, with around 71% sensitivity and around 72% specificity. Most expanded thyroid clonotypes (frequency above 0.001) were also detected in blood, a finding suggesting that blood repertoires may reflect thyroid immune responses. Sample size was not statistically predetermined, and investigators were not blinded to group allocation.

Its CDR3 holds 15 amino acids, cysteine through phenylalanine. Only the CDR3 portion is preserved as DNA: 45 bases, with reading frame beginning at the first base. V gives up 5 bases and J gives up 1 base, and the segment between their germline ends measures 14 bases. From a lookup of the germline V gene, CDR1 and CDR2 are MDHEN and SYDVKM. Amplification of TCR beta CDR3 regions was carried out from RNA transcripts. A first-round RT-PCR of the TCR CDR3 used the HTBI primer set with the Qiagen OneStep RT-PCR kit. A second multiplex PCR round built the libraries, followed by size selection and purification. Sequencing of the libraries was done on an Illumina HiSeq2000 using paired-end 100 bp reads. In the source study's methods: SOAPnuke was used to process the raw data, with reads discarded if the reads contained adapters or uncalled bases, had a mean Phred below 15, or lacked an exact constant-primer or identifier match. COPE v1.2.5 was used to merge the high-quality paired reads, and each unique nucleotide sequence was defined as a clonotype. MiTCR v1.1 was used to align clonotypes to the IMGT TRBV, TRBD and TRBJ reference segments. The analysis included only V-J combinations with a frequency above 0.0001, which together covered 99% to 99.2% of the repertoires. A TCS score was defined as the ratio between F50 (clonal expansion) and ExV (chaos), using BLOSUM62-based TCRdist between CDR3 peptides within each V-J. Welch's t-statistics and random forest reduced 500 to 650 V-J features to under 15, which were used in a naive Bayes classifier (R e1071). TCRdb itself trimmed the public reads at Q25 with fastp, ran MiXCR and retained productive beta chains. Rows with a matching CDR3 protein are joined into one entry that keeps the most common DNA and genes. In this record, the V and J calls reflect TCRdb's handling and not the investigators' own analysis. Counted in this sample were roughly 280,000 distinct CDR3 sequences; about 15% of them appeared once. About 51% of the sample goes to the ten largest clones.

In its sample, this clonotype was seen a few times. No antigen is known for it. One base away there is no much larger clone; base qualities are not given. Ophthalmopathy patients had moderately to severely active disease, with a Clinical Activity Score of 3 or more, a NOSPECS grade of 4 or more, and a disease duration of less than 3 months. Any patient with an uncontrolled infection, another autoimmune disease, pregnancy or lactation was excluded. Diagnoses relied on clinical symptoms, serum thyroxine and TRAb, thyroid ultrasound and orbital computed tomography. PBMCs were isolated from roughly 10 ml of fresh peripheral blood by Ficoll-Paque density gradient centrifugation. Total RNA was extracted using Trizol reagent, and RNA quality was assessed on an Agilent 2100 Bioanalyzer.

The chain links TRBV28 with TRBJ1-2, with TRBD1 as a weak D call on 5 bases. Material: blood. The receptor was derived from a woman aged 60 to 75 with Graves' ophthalmopathy. The CDR3 has the sequence CASSLVGGGNYGYTF. The nucleotide sequence is TGTGCCAGCAGTCTCGTGGGGGGTGGTAACTATGGCTACACCTTC.